This T cell receptor beta chain was captured by sequencing in a study of control samples from healthy donors and cancer patients. Data came from immunoSEQ multiplex PCR; TCRdb stores just in-frame clones and leaves some out. The sample includes 260,000 or so clones, about four fifths seen only once; the top ten take approximately 12%. Trimming pared 5 bases from V and 0 bases from J, leaving 13 bases between. The CDR3 consists of 15 residues. The germline V gene encodes CDR1 LNHDA and CDR2 SQIVND (reference sequence). The sequencing sample was made of PBMCs. The sequence came from a woman aged 55 to 70 with lung cancer. The V gene is TRBV19, the J gene TRBJ1-1, with no clear D. This chain's CDR3 is CASSSTISLNTEAFF. The CDR3 nucleotides read TGTGCCAGTAGTTCCACAATCAGCCTGAACACTGAAGCTTTCTTT. Drawing the rest from reference TRBV19 and TRBJ1-1, the complete variable domain is DGGITQSPKYLFRKEGQNVTLSCEQNLNHDAMYWYRQDPGQGLRLIYYSQIVNDFQKGDIAEGYSVSREKKESFPLTVTSAQKNPTAFYLCASSSTISLNTEAFFGQGTRLTVV.